This T cell receptor beta chain emerged from a study of T cells expressing NK-cell markers. Study-wide context: Researchers got TCR beta repertoires out of sorted CD3+CD56+NKG2C+, CD3+CD56+NKG2C- and CD3+CD56-NKG2C+ T cells. Eight donors were sequenced, seven testing HCMV-seropositive and one testing seronegative. Study-wide findings and caveats: Also leading the CD3+CD56-NKG2C+ fraction in a handful of donors were these clonotypes.

Germline V lookup: CDR1 LGHNA, CDR2 YNFKEQ. The CDR3 extends over 19 amino acids. No DNA is given; TCRdb re-called the 5' RACE reads and lists each CDR3 protein once. Here the sample table reports 250,000 to 300,000 distinct CDR3 sequences. As concerns this clonotype: Its antigen remains unidentified.

Specimen: blood T cells: a sorted CD56 or NKG2C T cell subset, CD4+ or CD8+ T cells, or bulk PBMC T cells (not recorded which). The V gene is TRBV4-2, the J gene TRBJ1-5; with no DNA, the TCRdb D assignment of TRBD1 cannot be verified. The sequence was collected from a man between 18 and 35 years old in good health. The CDR3 sequence: CASSQVSQGVRVRNQPQHF.